One and the same sample provided the 5 T cell receptor beta chains below, sequenced in a study of blood T cells in healthy people across ages. The use of a sample-barcoded 5' primer and a J-beta primer mix characterized a second PCR of roughly 7 to 12 cycles. Each CDR3 protein gets one entry after TCRdb re-called the 5' RACE reads with MiXCR. This table has 650,000 or so distinct CDR3 sequences, approximately 52% appearing once. The sequenced sample consisted of blood. Source of these receptors: a woman aged 80 or older in good health.

The chain recombines TRBV25-1 with TRBJ2-3, with 12 nucleotides matching TRBD2. The CDR3 contains 17 residues. Trimming at V came to 3 bases and at J to 4 bases, leaving 8 bases not matched to a gene. Germline-derived CDR1 and CDR2 are MGHDK and SYGVNS. CDR3 sequence reads: CASSDPPTSGGADTQYF. The CDR3 nucleotides read TGTGCCAGCAGTGATCCGCCGACTAGCGGGGGAGCAGATACGCAGTATTTT. The whole variable domain, filled in from reference TRBV25-1 and TRBJ2-3, reads EADIYQTPRYLVIGTGKKITLECSQTMGHDKMYWYQQDPGMELHLIHYSYGVNSTEKGDLSSESTVSRIRTEHFPLTLESARPSHTSQYLCASSDPPTSGGADTQYFGPGTRLTVL.

This rearrangement joins TRBV2 to TRBJ1-1, with D unclear. The V gene's germline CDR1 is SNHLY and CDR2 FYNNEI. The V end lost 9 bases, the J end lost 0 bases, and 20 bases lay between the germline ends. The CDR3 sequence is 16 residues long. The CDR3 spells CASQGQAPGMNTEAFF. The CDR3 DNA reads as TGTGCCAGTCAAGGGCAGGCACCTGGGATGAACACTGAAGCTTTCTTT.

The rearrangement joins TRBV12-3 or TRBV12-4 to TRBJ2-1; 9 bases map to TRBD2. The end of the DNA fits TRBJ2-7 better, so the J call may be wrong. The CDR3 is 15 amino acids. The CDR3 DNA reads TGTGCCAGCAGACCAGCGGGAGGAGGGTACAATGAGCAGTACTTC. This sequence encodes CASRPAGGGYNEQYF.

This rearrangement joins TRBV4-2 to TRBJ2-7; the match to TRBD2 covers 7 bases. In germline, CDR1 is LGHNA, CDR2 YNFKEQ. This CDR3 is 15 amino acids long. The junction had 2 bases not matched to a gene; V was cut back by 0 bases and J by 0 bases. CDR3 bases: TGTGCCAGCAGCCAAGAGGGCGGGAGCTCCTACGAGCAGTACTTC. This encodes CASSQEGGSSYEQYF.

Comments on this clonotype: This may stem from a read error, because a much larger clone lies one nucleotide away. The chain couples TRBV12-3 or TRBV12-4 to TRBJ2-7; TRBD1 is a possible D gene (5 bases). The CDR3 sequence is 13 residues long. In nucleotides, the CDR3 is TGTGCCAGCAGGTACAGGTGGACCTACGGGCAGTACTTC. The encoded protein is CASRYRWTYGQYF.